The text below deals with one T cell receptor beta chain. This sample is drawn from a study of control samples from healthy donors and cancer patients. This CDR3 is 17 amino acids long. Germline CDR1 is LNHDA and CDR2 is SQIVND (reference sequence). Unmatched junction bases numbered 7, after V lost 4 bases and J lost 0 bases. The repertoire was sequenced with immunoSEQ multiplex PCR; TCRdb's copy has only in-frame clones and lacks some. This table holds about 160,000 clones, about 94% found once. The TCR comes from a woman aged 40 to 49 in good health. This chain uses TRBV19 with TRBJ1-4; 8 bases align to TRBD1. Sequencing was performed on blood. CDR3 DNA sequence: TGTGCCAGTAGTACTCGTACGACAGGGGCAACTAATGAAAAACTGTTTTTT. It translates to CASSTRTTGATNEKLFF.